This paragraph reports one TCR beta chain. These data are taken from a study of shared clonotypes between healthy human individuals. Only in-frame clones appear in the TCRdb table, and some are missing; sequencing was by immunoSEQ multiplex PCR. Found here are a few million clones, 90% to 95% of them singletons; the top ten hold around 0.15%. Germline V lookup: CDR1 MDHEN, CDR2 SYDVKM. This CDR3 has 19 amino acids. J lost 3 bases, V lost 1 base, and 14 bases had no gene match. The clonotype was recovered from a man aged 18-30 years in good health. The specimen sequenced was naive CD4+ T cells sorted from blood. Subset specified: CD45RA+ positively selected. The chain carries TRBV28 and TRBJ1-5; 8 bases map to TRBD1. The DNA for the CDR3 is TGTGCCAGCAGTTTATACGGGACAGGCACCGTGGGGGTCAATCAGCCCCAGCATTTT. It is translated as CASSLYGTGTVGVNQPQHF.